These 21 T cell receptor beta chains share one sample of origin, sequenced in a study of shared clonotypes between healthy human individuals. Naivety among CD8 cells was defined by CD45RO negativity and positive CCR7 selection, thereby excluding terminally differentiated effector memory CD45RA+ cells. Clones were read by immunoSEQ multiplex PCR, and TCRdb kept only the in-frame ones, dropping some. The sample lists around 2,100,000 clones; about 95% were seen once. The sequenced material came from naive CD8+ T cells sorted from blood. Receptors were obtained from a young man in good health.

V gene TRBV4-3 combines with J gene TRBJ2-2; D is possibly TRBD2 (6 bases). With 1 base removed from V and 5 bases from J, the gap between germline ends came to 17 bases. The CDR3 totals 17 residues. Germline CDR1 LGHNA, CDR2 YSLEER. The CDR3 is CASSQARRLDFTGELFF. CDR3 DNA: TGCGCCAGCAGCCAAGCCCGGAGACTAGACTTTACCGGGGAGCTGTTTTTT.

The chain is built from TRBV29-1 and TRBJ2-2; D gene unclear. The CDR3 has 12 amino acids. Germline V gives CDR1 SQVTM, CDR2 ANQGSEA. The V end was cut by 5 bases, the J end by 3 bases, with 7 bases between. The CDR3 DNA is TGCAGCGTTTTGGTCGACACCGGGGAGCTGTTTTTT. The encoded protein is CSVLVDTGELFF.

The gene calls are TRBV5-6 and TRBJ2-7; 8 bases match TRBD1. The CDR3 covers 16 residues. V was clipped by 1 base and J by 8 bases; unmatched bases: 14. Germline V gene sequence: CDR1 SGHDT, CDR2 YYEEEE. CDR3 DNA sequence: TGTGCCAGCAGCTTGCAAGGGGGACAGGCGGGTTACCAGCAGTACTTC. It codes for CASSLQGGQAGYQQYF.

The count of this clone is one. The rearrangement links TRBV7-8 to TRBJ2-2; D is perhaps TRBD1 (5 bases). V was trimmed by 2 bases and J by 7 bases, leaving 8 bases between them. Germline CDR1 is SGHVS and CDR2 is FQNEAQ. This CDR3 contains 13 residues. CDR3 region: CASSLQGGGELFF. Written as DNA, the CDR3 is TGTGCCAGCAGCTTACAGGGTGGCGGGGAGCTGTTTTTT.

This clone was counted many times. The chain employs TRBV30 and TRBJ2-3, with 11 positions matching TRBD1. V lost 1 base and J lost 2; bases outside the gene matches: 2. The germline gives CDR1 GTSNPN, CDR2 SVGIG (reference sequence). This CDR3 region has 15 residues. The CDR3 DNA is TGTGCCTGGAGTGGGACAGGGGGCATCACAGATACGCAGTATTTT. Its protein product is CAWSGTGGITDTQYF.

Concerning this clone: The same CDR3 arises from other DNA sequences in this sample as well. The rearrangement joins TRBV19 to TRBJ1-2; a possible D gene is TRBD1 (5 bases). Deletions cut 3 bases from V and 1 base from J, with 6 bases between. Germline V CDR1 and CDR2: LNHDA, SQIVND (reference sequence). CDR3 length: 13 amino acids. CDR3 in amino acids: CASSIGGNYGYTF. The CDR3 DNA reads TGTGCCAGTAGTATTGGGGGTAACTATGGCTACACCTTC.

The chain links TRBV30 to TRBJ1-1; D is perhaps TRBD1 (5 bases). This CDR3 is 14 amino acids long. The V gene's germline CDR1 is GTSNPN and CDR2 SVGIG (reference sequence). V was cut by 3 bases and J by 1 base, with 12 bases left in between. The CDR3 DNA follows: TGTGCCTGGAGGCTCGGGACTGCGAACACTGAAGCTTTCTTT. This sequence encodes CAWRLGTANTEAFF. Looking up the rest from reference TRBV30 and TRBJ1-1 gives the full variable domain: SQTIHQWPATLVQPVGSPLSLECTVEGTSNPNLYWYRQAAGRGLQLLFYSVGIGQISSEVPQNLSASRPQDRQFILSSKKLLLSDSGFYLCAWRLGTANTEAFFGQGTRLTVV.

The chain links TRBV6-5 to TRBJ1-2; 8 bases line up with TRBD1. The ends lost 2 bases at V and 8 bases at J; junction bases unmatched: 10. The germline gives CDR1 MNHEY, CDR2 SVGAGI. This CDR3 contains 15 residues. The CDR3 here is CASSYHRTGGDGYTF. As DNA, the CDR3 is TGTGCCAGCAGTTACCACCGTACAGGGGGAGACGGCTACACCTTC.

The DNA for the CDR3 is TGTGCCAGCAGCTTAGGTAGGGAGCAGTACTTC. Its translation is CASSLGREQYF. The chain employs TRBV13 and TRBJ2-7; D ambiguous. The CDR3 is made up of 11 amino acids. V shed 0 bases and J shed 7 bases, with 4 bases lying between them. Germline CDR1 PRHDT, CDR2 FYEKMQ (reference sequence).

The chain employs TRBV7-2 and TRBJ2-7; a possible D gene is TRBD1 (7 bases). V was clipped by 5 bases and J by 2 bases, with 16 bases between them. The CDR3 covers 15 residues. Germline V gene sequence: CDR1 SGHTA, CDR2 FQGNSA. In DNA form, the CDR3 reads TGTGCCAGCAGCAGGAGGGACAGACCTACCTACGAGCAGTACTTC. Amino acid sequence: CASSRRDRPTYEQYF.

The V call is TRBV6-6, the J call TRBJ1-5; no firm D call. This CDR3 spans 13 amino acids. The ends were cut back, 0 bases at V and 7 bases at J, with 7 bases in the middle. Germline CDR1 reads MNHNY; CDR2 reads SVGAGI (reference sequence). The chain's CDR3 is CASSYSTEQPQHF. In nucleotides, the CDR3 is TGTGCCAGCAGTTACTCGACGGAACAGCCCCAGCATTTT.

V and J are TRBV29-1 and TRBJ1-2; D is uncertain. Trimming pared 6 bases from V and 1 base from J, leaving 24 bases between. The CDR3 spans 17 residues. CDR1 SQVTM and CDR2 ANQGSEA come from the germline V gene. The CDR3 protein is CSVVPPVTAGFNYGYTF. Here the CDR3 DNA reads TGCAGCGTCGTGCCCCCCGTCACAGCGGGTTTTAACTATGGCTACACCTTC. Combining the CDR3 with reference TRBV29-1 and TRBJ1-2 gives the whole variable domain SAVISQKPSRDICQRGTSLTIQCQVDSQVTMMFWYRQQPGQSLTLIATANQGSEATYESGFVIDKFPISRPNLTFSTLTVSNMSPEDSSIYLCSVVPPVTAGFNYGYTFGSGTRLTVV.

This chain links TRBV12-5 with TRBJ2-7, with 7 bases identical to TRBD2. The germline CDR1 and CDR2 sequences are LGHNT and FRNRAP. The junction had 7 bases not matched to a gene; V was cut back by 7 bases and J by 4 bases. The CDR3 spans 13 residues. CDR3 residues: CASALDGGYEQYF. The CDR3 nucleotides read TGTGCTAGTGCCCTCGACGGGGGGTACGAGCAGTACTTC.

This clone appeared once. This rearrangement joins TRBV27 to TRBJ1-1, with a tentative D call TRBD1 (5 bases). CDR3 length: 14 residues. The V gene lost 8 bases and the J gene lost 5 bases, with 18 bases spanning the gap. In germline, CDR1 is MNHEY, CDR2 SMNVEV (reference sequence). The CDR3 sequence is CASGHRDGGTEAFF. The CDR3 bases are TGTGCCAGCGGGCACAGAGATGGGGGGACTGAAGCTTTCTTT.

This chain joins TRBV27 and TRBJ2-3, with no clear D. V lost 3 bases and J lost 3, with 13 bases in between. Per the germline V gene, CDR1 is MNHEY and CDR2 is SMNVEV (reference sequence). This CDR3 region has 15 residues. The CDR3 DNA is TGTGCCAGCAGTTTGGGGTGGGCTGGTACAGATACGCAGTATTTT. Amino acid sequence: CASSLGWAGTDTQYF.

This clone was found a few times. The gene calls are TRBV7-8 and TRBJ1-2; D is uncertain. Germline-derived CDR1 and CDR2 are SGHVS and FQNEAQ. The CDR3 runs 12 residues. Trimming stripped 9 bases from V and 0 bases from J, with 8 bases between. CDR3 nucleotides: TGTGCCAGTTTGGAATCTAACTATGGCTACACCTTC. It encodes CASLESNYGYTF.

The V and J genes are TRBV7-6 and TRBJ1-5, with D maybe TRBD1 (5 bases). Trimming removed 4 bases from V and 7 bases from J, with 14 bases in between. The length of the CDR3 is 14 residues. Germline V lookup: CDR1 SGHVS, CDR2 FNYEAQ. In nucleotides, the CDR3 is TGTGCCAGCAGCTCCGGCGGGGCTAACCAGCCCCAGCATTTT. The encoded protein is CASSSGGANQPQHF.

The gene calls are TRBV5-8 and TRBJ2-5, with D unresolved. The length of the CDR3 is 16 residues. Trimming took off 4 bases at V and 5 bases at J, with 21 bases between the two ends. Germline V gene data show CDR1 as SGHTS and CDR2 as YDEGEE. CDR3 DNA: TGTGCCAGCAGCCCCCAGATTTTGGGGTTGTCGGAGACCCAGTACTTC. This encodes CASSPQILGLSETQYF.

V gene TRBV6-5 combines with J gene TRBJ2-7; a weak D match, TRBD2 (5 bases). V dropped 0 bases and J dropped 2 bases, with 8 bases sitting between them. The CDR3 runs to 14 residues. Germline V CDR1 and CDR2: MNHEY, SVGAGI. CDR3 in amino acids: CASSYSTTPYEQYF. In DNA form, the CDR3 reads TGTGCCAGCAGTTACTCGACTACCCCCTACGAGCAGTACTTC.

The CDR3 loop is CASSEGLAGPSYNEQFF. The CDR3 DNA reads TGCGCCAGCAGTGAGGGACTAGCGGGACCCTCCTACAATGAGCAGTTCTTC. V gene TRBV10-1 combines with J gene TRBJ2-1; 12 bases are shared with TRBD2. V gave up 2 bases and J gave up 0 bases; unmatched junction bases: 2. The CDR3 is made up of 17 amino acids. CDR1 is WNHNN and CDR2 is SYGVQD in the germline V gene (reference sequence).

V usage is TRBV9 and J usage is TRBJ2-7; D is uncertain. Germline CDR1 and CDR2: SGDLS and YYNGEE. CDR3 size: 15 residues. The V gene lost 3 bases and the J gene lost 0 bases, with 13 bases spanning the gap. The CDR3 sequence: CASSGAKGPSYEQYF. In DNA, the CDR3 is TGTGCCAGCAGCGGGGCCAAGGGTCCCTCCTACGAGCAGTACTTC.